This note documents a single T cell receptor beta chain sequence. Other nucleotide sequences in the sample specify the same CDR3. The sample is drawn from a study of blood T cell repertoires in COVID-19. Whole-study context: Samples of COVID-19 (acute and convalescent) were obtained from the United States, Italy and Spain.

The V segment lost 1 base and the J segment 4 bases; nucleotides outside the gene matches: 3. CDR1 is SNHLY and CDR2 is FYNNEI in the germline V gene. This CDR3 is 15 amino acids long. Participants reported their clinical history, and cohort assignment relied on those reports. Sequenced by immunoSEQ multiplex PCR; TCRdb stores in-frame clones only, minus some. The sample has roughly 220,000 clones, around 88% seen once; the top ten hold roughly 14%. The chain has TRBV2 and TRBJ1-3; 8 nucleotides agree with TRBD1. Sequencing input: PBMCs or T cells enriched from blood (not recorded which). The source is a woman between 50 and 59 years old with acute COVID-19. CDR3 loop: CASSEGAGGGNTIYF. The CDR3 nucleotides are TGTGCCAGCAGTGAAGGGGCAGGGGGCGGAAACACCATATATTTT.